The 10 T cell receptor beta chains below were found in one sample sequenced in a study of control samples from healthy donors and cancer patients (dated by TCRdb to 2019 to 2021). Preparation of the library involved the immunoSEQ multiplex PCR assay. Imported from immuneACCESS, the table was reduced by TCRdb to in-frame sequences with V and J called. These copies leave out some clones; in studies compared against another copy, an unresolved V gene accounts for under half, and the cause of the remainder is not known. Recorded for this sample are about 150,000 clones; over 85% of them occurred a single time. Around 6.1% of the sample belongs to the ten largest clones. Sequencing was done on a sample of blood. The receptors were sampled from a man aged 35-49 years in good health.

The chain links TRBV19 to TRBJ2-1; D is uncertain. This CDR3 contains 13 residues. Trimming pared 0 bases from V and 11 bases from J, leaving 11 bases between. Germline lookup yields CDR1 LNHDA and CDR2 SQIVND (reference sequence). The CDR3 region has the DNA TGTGCCAGTAGTATAGATAAGGGCCAGCAGCAGTTCTTC. It is translated as CASSIDKGQQQFF.

The chain carries TRBV12-3 or TRBV12-4 and TRBJ2-5, with D perhaps assigned TRBD1 or TRBD2 (5 bases each). This CDR3 is 13 amino acids long. Trimming cost V 3 bases and J 10 bases, with 15 bases left between them. CDR3 residues: CASSLAGTLDQYF. The CDR3, as DNA: TGTGCCAGCAGTTTGGCAGGGACCCTCGACCAGTACTTC.

The rearrangement links TRBV5-6 to TRBJ2-7; D perhaps matches TRBD2 (6 bases). The CDR3 length is 13 residues. The ends were cut back, 4 bases at V and 2 bases at J, with 10 bases in the middle. The V gene's germline CDR1 is SGHDT and CDR2 YYEEEE. The CDR3 DNA reads as TGTGCCAGCAGCCTGGGACTGACCTACGAGCAGTACTTC. Its translation is CASSLGLTYEQYF.

The CDR3 DNA follows: TGCAGTGCTAGTTTCGGGGTGAACTATGGCTACACCTTC. It translates to CSASFGVNYGYTF. The chain uses TRBV20-1 and TRBJ1-2, with unresolved D. The ends were cut back, 3 bases at V and 2 bases at J, with 10 bases in the middle. CDR3 length: 13 amino acids. The germline V gene encodes CDR1 DFQATT and CDR2 SNEGSKA (reference sequence).

The CDR3: CASSLVPYSNQPQHF. CDR3 nucleotides: TGTGCCAGCAGCTTAGTACCTTATAGCAATCAGCCCCAGCATTTT. This rearrangement joins TRBV7-2 to TRBJ1-5, with no clear D. Trimming pared 1 base from V and 0 bases from J, leaving 7 bases between. The germline CDR1 and CDR2 sequences are SGHTA and FQGNSA. This CDR3 has 15 amino acids. The full variable domain, with the rest looked up from reference TRBV7-2 and TRBJ1-5, is GAGVSQSPSNKVTEKGKDVELRCDPISGHTALYWYRQSLGQGLEFLIYFQGNSAPDKSGLPSDRFSAERTGGSVSTLTIQRTQQEDSAVYLCASSLVPYSNQPQHFGDGTRLSIL.

The V gene is TRBV5-1, the J gene TRBJ2-3, with 7 bases that match TRBD2. CDR1 is SGHRS, CDR2 YFSETQ, per germline. V dropped 0 bases and J dropped 6; count of bases not matched to a gene: 4. The CDR3 has 14 amino acids. The CDR3 DNA sequence: TGCGCCAGCAGCTTGGACCACGGGGGGGATACGCAGTATTTT. Translation gives CASSLDHGGDTQYF.

The rearrangement joins TRBV6-2 or TRBV6-3 to TRBJ2-3; D possibly corresponds to TRBD2 (6 bases). V dropped 2 bases and J dropped 0 bases, with 9 bases sitting between them. This CDR3 is 15 amino acids long. Germline V gene lookup returns CDR1 MNHEY and CDR2 SVGEGT. The CDR3 here is CASSYLAGSTDTQYF. For the CDR3, the DNA is TGTGCCAGCAGTTACCTGGCGGGGAGCACAGATACGCAGTATTTT.

The chain links TRBV3-1 (or the pseudogene TRBV3-2) to TRBJ1-2, with TRBD1 identical over 8 bases. V lost 3 bases to trimming and J lost 4 bases; unmatched junction nucleotides: 4. Germline lookup yields CDR1 LGHDT and CDR2 YNNKEL (reference sequence). This CDR3 spans 14 amino acids. The CDR3 loop is CASSQDDRGYGYTF. The CDR3 DNA reads TGTGCCAGCAGCCAGGACGACAGGGGCTATGGCTACACCTTC.

This chain joins TRBV7-2 and TRBJ1-6, with 9 bases lining up with TRBD1. The CDR3 is 14 amino acids. Germline lookup yields CDR1 SGHTA and CDR2 FQGNSA. V trimming: 5 bases; J trimming: 9 bases; junction bases outside the gene matches: 5. The CDR3 here is CASSKTGGTSPLHF. The CDR3 DNA follows: TGTGCCAGCAGCAAGACAGGGGGTACTTCACCCCTCCACTTT.

The chain recombines TRBV9 with TRBJ2-2; D not certain. The V and J ends lost 3 bases and 2 bases respectively, with 11 bases between them. Germline loops: CDR1 SGDLS, CDR2 YYNGEE. This CDR3 contains 15 residues. The CDR3 here is CASSASTTNTGELFF. CDR3 nucleotide sequence: TGTGCCAGCAGCGCCTCAACTACAAACACCGGGGAGCTGTTTTTT.